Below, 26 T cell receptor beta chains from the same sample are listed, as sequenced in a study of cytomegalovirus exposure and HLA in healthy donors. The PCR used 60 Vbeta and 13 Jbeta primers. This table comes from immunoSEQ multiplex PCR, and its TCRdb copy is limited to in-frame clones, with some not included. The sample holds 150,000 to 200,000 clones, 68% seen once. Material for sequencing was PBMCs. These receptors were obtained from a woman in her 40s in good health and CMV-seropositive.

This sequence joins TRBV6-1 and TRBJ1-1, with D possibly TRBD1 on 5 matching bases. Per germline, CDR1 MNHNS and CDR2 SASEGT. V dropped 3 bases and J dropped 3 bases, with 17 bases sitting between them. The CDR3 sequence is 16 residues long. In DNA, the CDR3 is TGTGCCAGCAGTGACAGGGTAATGGTGTGGGACACTGAAGCTTTCTTT. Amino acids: CASSDRVMVWDTEAFF.

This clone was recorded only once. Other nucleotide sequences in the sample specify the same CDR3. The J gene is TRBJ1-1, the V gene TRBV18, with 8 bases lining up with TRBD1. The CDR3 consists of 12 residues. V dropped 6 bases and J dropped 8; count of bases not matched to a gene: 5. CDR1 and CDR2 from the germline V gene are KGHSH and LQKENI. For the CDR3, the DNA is TGTGCCAGCTCCTACGACAGGGGAGAAGCTTTCTTT. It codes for CASSYDRGEAFF.

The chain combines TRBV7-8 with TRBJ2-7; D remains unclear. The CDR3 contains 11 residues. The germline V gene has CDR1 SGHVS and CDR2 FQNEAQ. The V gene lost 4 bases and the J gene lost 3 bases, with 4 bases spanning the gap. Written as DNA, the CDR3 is TGTGCCAGCAGCTACTTCTACGAGCAGTACTTC. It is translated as CASSYFYEQYF.

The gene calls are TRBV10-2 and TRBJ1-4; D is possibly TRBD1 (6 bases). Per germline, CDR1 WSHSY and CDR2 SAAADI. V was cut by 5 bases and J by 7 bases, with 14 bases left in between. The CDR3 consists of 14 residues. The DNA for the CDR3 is TGCGCCAGCAGTAACGGGGGCGGGGGTGAAAAACTGTTTTTT. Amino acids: CASSNGGGGEKLFF.

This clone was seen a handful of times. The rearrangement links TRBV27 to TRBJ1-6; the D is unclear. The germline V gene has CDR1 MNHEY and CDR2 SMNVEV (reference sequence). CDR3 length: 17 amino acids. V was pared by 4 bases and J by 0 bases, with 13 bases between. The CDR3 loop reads CASSSQFVSSYNSPLHF. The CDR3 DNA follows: TGTGCCAGCAGTTCACAGTTTGTCAGCTCCTATAATTCACCCCTCCACTTT.

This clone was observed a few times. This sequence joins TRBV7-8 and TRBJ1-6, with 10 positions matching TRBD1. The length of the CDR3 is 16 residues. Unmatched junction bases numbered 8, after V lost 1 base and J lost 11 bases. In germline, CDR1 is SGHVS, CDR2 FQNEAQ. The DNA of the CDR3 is TGTGCCAGCAGCTTAGGTGAGGGACAGGGGTCTCCACCCCTCCACTTT. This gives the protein CASSLGEGQGSPPLHF.

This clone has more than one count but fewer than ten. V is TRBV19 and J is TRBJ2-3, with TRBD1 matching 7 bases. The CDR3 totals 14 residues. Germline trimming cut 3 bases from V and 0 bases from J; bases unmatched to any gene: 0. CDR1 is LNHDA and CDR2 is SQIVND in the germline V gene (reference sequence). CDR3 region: CASSMGQSTDTQYF. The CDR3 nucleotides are TGTGCCAGTAGTATGGGACAGAGCACAGATACGCAGTATTTT.

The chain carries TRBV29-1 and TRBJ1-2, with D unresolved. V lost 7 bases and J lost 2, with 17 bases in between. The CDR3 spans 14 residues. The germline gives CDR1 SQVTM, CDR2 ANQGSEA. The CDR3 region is CSDYTPGQNYGYTF. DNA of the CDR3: TGCAGCGATTACACGCCAGGTCAGAACTATGGCTACACCTTC.

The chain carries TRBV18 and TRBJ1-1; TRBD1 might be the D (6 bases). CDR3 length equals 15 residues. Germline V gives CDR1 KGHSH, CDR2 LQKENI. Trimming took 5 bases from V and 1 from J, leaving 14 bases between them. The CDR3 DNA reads TGTGCCAGCTCAGCAGGGGCGCACGGGAACACTGAAGCTTTCTTT. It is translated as CASSAGAHGNTEAFF.

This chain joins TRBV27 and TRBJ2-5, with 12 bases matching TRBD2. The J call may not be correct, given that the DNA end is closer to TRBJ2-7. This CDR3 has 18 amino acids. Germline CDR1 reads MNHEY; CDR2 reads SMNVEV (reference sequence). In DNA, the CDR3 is TGTGCCAGCGCACCGACCTCGGGACTAGCGGGCCCTGGCTACGAGCAGTACTTC. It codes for CASAPTSGLAGPGYEQYF.

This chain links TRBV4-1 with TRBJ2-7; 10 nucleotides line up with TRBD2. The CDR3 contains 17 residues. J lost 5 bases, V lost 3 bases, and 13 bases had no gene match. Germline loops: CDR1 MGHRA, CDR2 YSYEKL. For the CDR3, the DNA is TGCGCCAGCAGCCATGACTCCGGGACTAGCGAAGTCCACGAGCAGTACTTC. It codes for CASSHDSGTSEVHEQYF.

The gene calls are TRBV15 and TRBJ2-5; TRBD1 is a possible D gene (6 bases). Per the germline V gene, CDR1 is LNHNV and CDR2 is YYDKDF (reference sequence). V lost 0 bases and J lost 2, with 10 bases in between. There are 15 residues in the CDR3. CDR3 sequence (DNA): TGTGCCACCAGCAGAGATTCAGGGGCTCAAGAGACCCAGTACTTC. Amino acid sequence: CATSRDSGAQETQYF.

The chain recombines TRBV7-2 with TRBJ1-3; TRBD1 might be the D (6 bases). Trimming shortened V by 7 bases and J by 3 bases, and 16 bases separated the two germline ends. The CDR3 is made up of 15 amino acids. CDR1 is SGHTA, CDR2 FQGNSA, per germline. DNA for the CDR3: TGTGCCAGCACCCGAAACCAGGGGTATGGAAACACCATATATTTT. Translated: CASTRNQGYGNTIYF.

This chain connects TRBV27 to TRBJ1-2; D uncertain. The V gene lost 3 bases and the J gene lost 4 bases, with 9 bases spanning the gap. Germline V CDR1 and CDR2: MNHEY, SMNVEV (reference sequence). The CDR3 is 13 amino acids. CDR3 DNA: TGTGCCAGCAGTTTTATCAGCGGCTATGGCTACACCTTC. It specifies CASSFISGYGYTF.

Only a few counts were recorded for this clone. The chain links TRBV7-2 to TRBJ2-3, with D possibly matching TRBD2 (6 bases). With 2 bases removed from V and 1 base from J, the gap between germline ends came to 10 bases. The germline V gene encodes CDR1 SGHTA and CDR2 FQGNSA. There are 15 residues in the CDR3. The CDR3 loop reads CASSLLTGGTDTQYF. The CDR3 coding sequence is TGTGCCAGCAGCTTATTGACGGGGGGCACAGATACGCAGTATTTT.

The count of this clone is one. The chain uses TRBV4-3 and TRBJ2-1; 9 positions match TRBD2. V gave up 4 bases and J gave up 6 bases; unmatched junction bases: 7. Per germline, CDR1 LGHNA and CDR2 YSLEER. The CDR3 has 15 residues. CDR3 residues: CASSLTSGTSNEQFF. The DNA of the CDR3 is TGCGCCAGCAGCCTGACTAGCGGAACATCCAATGAGCAGTTCTTC.

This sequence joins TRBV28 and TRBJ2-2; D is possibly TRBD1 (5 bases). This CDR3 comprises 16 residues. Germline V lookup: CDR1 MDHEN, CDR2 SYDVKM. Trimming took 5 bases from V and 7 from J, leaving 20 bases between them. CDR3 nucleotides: TGTGCCAGCAGTCCTCCCCGGTACAGGCAGGTCGGGGAGCTGTTTTTT. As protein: CASSPPRYRQVGELFF.

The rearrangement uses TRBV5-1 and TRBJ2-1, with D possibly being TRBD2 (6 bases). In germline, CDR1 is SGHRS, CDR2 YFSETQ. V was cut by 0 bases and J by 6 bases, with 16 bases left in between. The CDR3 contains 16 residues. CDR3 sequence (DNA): TGCGCCAGCAGCTTGGGGGGGTGGGACTTCTTCAATGAGCAGTTCTTC. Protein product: CASSLGGWDFFNEQFF. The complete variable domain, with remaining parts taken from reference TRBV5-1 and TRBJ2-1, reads KAGVTQTPRYLIKTRGQQVTLSCSPISGHRSVSWYQQTPGQGLQFLFEYFSETQRNKGNFPGRFSGRQFSNSRSEMNVSTLELGDSALYLCASSLGGWDFFNEQFFGPGTRLTVL.

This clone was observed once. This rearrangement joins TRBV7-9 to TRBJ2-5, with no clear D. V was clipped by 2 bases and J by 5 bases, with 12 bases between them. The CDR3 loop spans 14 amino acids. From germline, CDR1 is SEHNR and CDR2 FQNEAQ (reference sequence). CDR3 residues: CASSLQSSRETQYF. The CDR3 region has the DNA TGTGCCAGCAGCTTACAGTCCTCCAGGGAGACCCAGTACTTC.

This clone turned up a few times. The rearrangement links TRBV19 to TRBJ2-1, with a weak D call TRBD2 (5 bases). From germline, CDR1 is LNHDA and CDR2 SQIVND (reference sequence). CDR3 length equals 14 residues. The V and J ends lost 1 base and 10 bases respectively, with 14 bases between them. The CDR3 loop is CASSIGNEGVEQFF. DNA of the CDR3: TGTGCCAGTAGTATAGGGAACGAGGGTGTAGAGCAGTTCTTC.

The CDR3 loop is CASSRHSTDTQYF. CDR3 DNA: TGTGCCAGCAGCCGACATAGCACAGATACGCAGTATTTT. This rearrangement joins TRBV7-8 to TRBJ2-3; D not certain. CDR1 is SGHVS and CDR2 is FQNEAQ in the germline V gene. This CDR3 is 13 amino acids long. V was trimmed by 5 bases and J by 0 bases, leaving 6 bases between them.

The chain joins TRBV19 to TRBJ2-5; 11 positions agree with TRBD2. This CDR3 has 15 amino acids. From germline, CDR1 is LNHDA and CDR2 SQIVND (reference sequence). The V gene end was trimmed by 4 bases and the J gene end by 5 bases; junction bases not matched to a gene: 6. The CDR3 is CASSTSPSGRETQYF. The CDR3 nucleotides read TGTGCCAGTAGTACCTCACCTAGCGGGAGGGAGACCCAGTACTTC.

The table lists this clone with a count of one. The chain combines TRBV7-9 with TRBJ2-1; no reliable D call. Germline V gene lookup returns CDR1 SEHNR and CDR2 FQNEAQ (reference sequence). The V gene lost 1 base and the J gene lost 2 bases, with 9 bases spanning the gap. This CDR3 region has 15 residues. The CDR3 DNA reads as TGTGCCAGCAGCTTAGATCCGGGTACCTACAATGAGCAGTTCTTC. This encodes CASSLDPGTYNEQFF.

The CDR3 reads CAWTRASGDRDEKLFF. CDR3 in DNA: TGTGCCTGGACGCGTGCGTCGGGGGACAGGGATGAAAAACTGTTTTTT. The chain uses TRBV30 and TRBJ1-4; 9 bases align to TRBD1. This CDR3 is built from 16 residues. The trim removed 4 bases at V and 6 bases at J, leaving 12 bases unmatched. From germline, CDR1 is GTSNPN and CDR2 SVGIG (reference sequence).

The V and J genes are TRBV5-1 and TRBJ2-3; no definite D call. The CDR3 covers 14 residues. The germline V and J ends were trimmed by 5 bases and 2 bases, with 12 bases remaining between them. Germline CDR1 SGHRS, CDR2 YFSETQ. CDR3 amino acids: CASSFEEVTDTQYF. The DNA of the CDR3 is TGCGCCAGCAGTTTCGAAGAGGTCACAGATACGCAGTATTTT.

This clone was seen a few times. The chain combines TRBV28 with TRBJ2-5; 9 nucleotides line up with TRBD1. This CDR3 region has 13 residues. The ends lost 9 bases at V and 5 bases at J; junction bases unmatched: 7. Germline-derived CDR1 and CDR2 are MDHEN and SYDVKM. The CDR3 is CASTTGGEETQYF. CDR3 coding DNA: TGTGCCAGTACAACAGGGGGCGAGGAGACCCAGTACTTC. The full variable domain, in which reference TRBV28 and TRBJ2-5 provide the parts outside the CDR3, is DVKVTQSSRYLVKRTGEKVFLECVQDMDHENMFWYRQDPGLGLRLIYFSYDVKMKEKGDIPEGYSVSREKKERFSLILESASTNQTSMYLCASTTGGEETQYFGPGTRLLVL.